Sequencing of this T cell receptor (beta chain) was carried out in a study of T cells after yellow fever vaccination. TCRdb redid the calling of the 5' RACE reads with MiXCR, one entry per CDR3 protein. This table has about 210,000 distinct CDR3 sequences, approximately 6.8% appearing once. This CDR3 contains 18 residues. Trimming took 10 bases from V and 0 from J; bases not matched to a gene: 18. Germline CDR1 is MNHEY and CDR2 is SVGEGT. In this sample, this clonotype turned up a few times. The sequencing used CD4+ T cells sorted from PBMCs, collected on the day of the yellow fever booster vaccination. The receptor was isolated from a man in his thirties or forties who received the YFV17D yellow fever vaccine. The rearrangement links TRBV6-2 or TRBV6-3 to TRBJ2-1; 7 nucleotides line up with TRBD1. In DNA, the CDR3 is TGTGCCACACTAGGGACAGCTTGGTCAGGGGTCTCCTACAATGAGCAGTTCTTC. Encoded protein: CATLGTAWSGVSYNEQFF.